This TCR beta chain was observed in a study of blood T cells in healthy people across ages. V lost 3 bases and J lost 0, with 15 bases in between. This CDR3 spans 17 amino acids. General study findings and limits: Estimated diversity that came from one million T cells was considered an underestimate.

Then a second PCR, running about 6 to 12 cycles, was carried out with a sample-barcoded 5' primer and a J-beta primer mix. Every single cDNA molecule received a tag from a template-switch adaptor with 12 random nucleotides. No fewer than 2.5 million CDR3-containing paired-end reads came from each sample. TCRdb analysed the 5' RACE reads with MiXCR anew, one entry per CDR3 protein. The data hold over a million distinct CDR3 sequences, with under 55% observed a single time. Of note for this clonotype: Its antigen is unidentified.

The sequencing input was blood. This chain uses TRBV12-3 or TRBV12-4 with TRBJ1-5, with D perhaps TRBD1 (5 bases). This TCR was sampled from a woman in her late teens or twenties in good health. The CDR3 is CASSFYGQGVSNQPQHF. The CDR3 nucleotides read TGTGCCAGCAGTTTTTATGGACAAGGGGTTAGCAATCAGCCCCAGCATTTT.